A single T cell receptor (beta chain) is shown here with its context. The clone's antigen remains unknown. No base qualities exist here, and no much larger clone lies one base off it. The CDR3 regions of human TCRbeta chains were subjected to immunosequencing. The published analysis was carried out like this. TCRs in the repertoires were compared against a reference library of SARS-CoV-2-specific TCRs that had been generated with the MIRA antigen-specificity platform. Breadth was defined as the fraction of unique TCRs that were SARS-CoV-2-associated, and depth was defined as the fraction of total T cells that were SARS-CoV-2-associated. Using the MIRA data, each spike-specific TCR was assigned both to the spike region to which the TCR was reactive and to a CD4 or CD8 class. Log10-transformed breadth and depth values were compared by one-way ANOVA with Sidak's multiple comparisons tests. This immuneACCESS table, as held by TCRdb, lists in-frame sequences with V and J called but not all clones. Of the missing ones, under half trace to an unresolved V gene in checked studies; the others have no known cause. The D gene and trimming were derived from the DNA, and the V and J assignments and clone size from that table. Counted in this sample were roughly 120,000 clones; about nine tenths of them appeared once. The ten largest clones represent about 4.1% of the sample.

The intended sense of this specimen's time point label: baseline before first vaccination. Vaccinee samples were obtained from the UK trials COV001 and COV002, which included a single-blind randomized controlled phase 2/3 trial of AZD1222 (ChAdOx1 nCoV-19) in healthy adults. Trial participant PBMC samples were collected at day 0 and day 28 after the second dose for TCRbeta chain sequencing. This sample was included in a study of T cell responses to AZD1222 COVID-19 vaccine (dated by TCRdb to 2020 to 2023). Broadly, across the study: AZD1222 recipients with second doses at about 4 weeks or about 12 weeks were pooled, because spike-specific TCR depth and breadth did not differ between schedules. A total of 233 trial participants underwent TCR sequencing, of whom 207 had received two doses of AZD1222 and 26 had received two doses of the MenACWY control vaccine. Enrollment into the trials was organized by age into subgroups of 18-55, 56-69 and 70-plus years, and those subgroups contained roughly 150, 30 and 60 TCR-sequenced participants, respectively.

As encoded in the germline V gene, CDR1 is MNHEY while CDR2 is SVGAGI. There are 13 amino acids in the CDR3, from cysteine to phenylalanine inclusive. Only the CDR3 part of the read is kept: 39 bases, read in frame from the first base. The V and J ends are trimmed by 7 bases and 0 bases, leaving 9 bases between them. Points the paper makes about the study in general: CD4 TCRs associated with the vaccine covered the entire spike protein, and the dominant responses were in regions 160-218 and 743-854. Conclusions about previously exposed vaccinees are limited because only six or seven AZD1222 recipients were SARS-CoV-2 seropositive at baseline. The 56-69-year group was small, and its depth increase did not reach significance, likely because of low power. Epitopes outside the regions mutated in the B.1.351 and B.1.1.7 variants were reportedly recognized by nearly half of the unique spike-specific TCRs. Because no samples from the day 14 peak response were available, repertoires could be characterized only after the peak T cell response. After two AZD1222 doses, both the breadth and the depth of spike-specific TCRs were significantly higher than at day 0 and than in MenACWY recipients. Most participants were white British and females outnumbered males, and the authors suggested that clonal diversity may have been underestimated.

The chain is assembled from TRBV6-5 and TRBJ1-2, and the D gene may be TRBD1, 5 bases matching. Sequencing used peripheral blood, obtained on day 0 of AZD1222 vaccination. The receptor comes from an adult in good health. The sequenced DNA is TGTGCCAGCATTGGGACTTCTAACTATGGCTACACCTTC. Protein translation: CASIGTSNYGYTF.